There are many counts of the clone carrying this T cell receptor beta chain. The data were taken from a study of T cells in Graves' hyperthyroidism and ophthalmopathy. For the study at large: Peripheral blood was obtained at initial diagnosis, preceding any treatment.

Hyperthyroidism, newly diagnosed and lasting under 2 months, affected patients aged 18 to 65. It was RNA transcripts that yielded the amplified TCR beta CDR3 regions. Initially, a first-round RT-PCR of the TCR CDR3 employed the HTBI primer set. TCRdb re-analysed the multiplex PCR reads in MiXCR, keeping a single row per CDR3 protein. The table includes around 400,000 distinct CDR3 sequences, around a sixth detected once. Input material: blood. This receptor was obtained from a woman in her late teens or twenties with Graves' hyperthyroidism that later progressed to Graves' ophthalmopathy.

CDR3 bases: TGCAGTGCTAGGGGACGGACAGGGCGTCAAAATGAAAAACTGTTTTTT. This translates into CSARGRTGRQNEKLFF. The chain couples TRBV20-1 to TRBJ1-4; 8 bases match TRBD1. Germline V gene lookup returns CDR1 DFQATT and CDR2 SNEGSKA (reference sequence). V shed 3 bases and J 5 bases; nucleotides not matched to a gene: 11. The CDR3 covers 16 residues.